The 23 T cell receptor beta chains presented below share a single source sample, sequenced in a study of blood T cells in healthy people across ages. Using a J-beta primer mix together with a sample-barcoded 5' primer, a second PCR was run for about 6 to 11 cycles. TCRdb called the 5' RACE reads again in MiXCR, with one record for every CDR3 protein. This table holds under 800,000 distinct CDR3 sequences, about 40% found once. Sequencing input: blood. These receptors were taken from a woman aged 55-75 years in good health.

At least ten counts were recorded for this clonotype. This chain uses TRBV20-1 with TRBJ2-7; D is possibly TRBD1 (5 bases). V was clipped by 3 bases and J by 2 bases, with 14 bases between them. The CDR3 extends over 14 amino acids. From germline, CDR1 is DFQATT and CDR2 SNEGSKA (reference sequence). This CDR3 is CSARHGQGTYEQYF. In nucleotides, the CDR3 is TGCAGTGCTAGGCACGGCCAGGGCACCTACGAGCAGTACTTC.

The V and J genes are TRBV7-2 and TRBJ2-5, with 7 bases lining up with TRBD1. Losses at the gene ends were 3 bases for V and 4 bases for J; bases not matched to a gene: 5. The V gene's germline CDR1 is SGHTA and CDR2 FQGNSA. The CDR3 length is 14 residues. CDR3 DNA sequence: TGTGCCAGCAGCTTTGTTGAGGGGGCAGAGACCCAGTACTTC. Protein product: CASSFVEGAETQYF.

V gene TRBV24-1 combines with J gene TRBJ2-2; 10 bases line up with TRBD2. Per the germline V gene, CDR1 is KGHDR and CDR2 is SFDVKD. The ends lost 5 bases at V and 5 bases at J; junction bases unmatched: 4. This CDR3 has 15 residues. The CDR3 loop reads CATSGSSGRTGELFF. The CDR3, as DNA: TGTGCCACCAGTGGTTCTAGCGGGAGAACCGGGGAGCTGTTTTTT.

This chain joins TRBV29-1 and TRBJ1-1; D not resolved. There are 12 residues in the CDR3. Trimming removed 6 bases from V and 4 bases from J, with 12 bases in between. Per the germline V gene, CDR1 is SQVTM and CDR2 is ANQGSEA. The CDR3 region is CSVGHNPTEAFF. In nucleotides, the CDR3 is TGCAGCGTGGGCCATAACCCCACTGAAGCTTTCTTT.

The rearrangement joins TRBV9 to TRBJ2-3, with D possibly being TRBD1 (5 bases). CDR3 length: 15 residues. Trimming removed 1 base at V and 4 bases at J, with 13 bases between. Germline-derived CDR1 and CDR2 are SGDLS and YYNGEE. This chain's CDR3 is CASSVTGGRPDTQYF. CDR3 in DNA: TGTGCCAGCAGCGTAACAGGTGGCCGTCCAGATACGCAGTATTTT.

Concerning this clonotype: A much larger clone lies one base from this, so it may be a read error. This chain's CDR3 is CASSRGGAFEQFF. CDR3 coding DNA: TGTGCCAGCAGTCGAGGGGGGGCCTTTGAGCAGTTCTTC. This sequence joins TRBV5-5 and TRBJ2-1; tentative D call: TRBD2 (7 bases). The CDR3 length is 13 residues. Trimming shortened V by 5 bases and J by 9 bases, and 15 bases separated the two germline ends. The germline V gene has CDR1 SGHKS and CDR2 YYEKEE (reference sequence).

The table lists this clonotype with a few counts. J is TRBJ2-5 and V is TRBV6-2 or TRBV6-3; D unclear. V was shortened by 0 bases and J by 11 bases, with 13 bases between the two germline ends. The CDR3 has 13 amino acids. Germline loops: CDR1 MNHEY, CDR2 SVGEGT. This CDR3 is CASSYSSLNEQYF. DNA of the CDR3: TGTGCCAGCAGTTACTCGAGCCTCAATGAGCAGTACTTC.

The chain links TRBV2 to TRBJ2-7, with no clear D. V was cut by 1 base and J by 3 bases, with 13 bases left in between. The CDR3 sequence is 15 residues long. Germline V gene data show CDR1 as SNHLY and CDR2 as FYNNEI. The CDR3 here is CASSEGDPRLYEQYF. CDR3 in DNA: TGTGCCAGCAGTGAAGGTGACCCAAGGCTCTACGAGCAGTACTTC.

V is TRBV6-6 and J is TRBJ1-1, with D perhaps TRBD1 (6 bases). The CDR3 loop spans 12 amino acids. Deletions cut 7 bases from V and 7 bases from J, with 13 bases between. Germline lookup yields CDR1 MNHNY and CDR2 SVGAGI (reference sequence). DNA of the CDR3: TGTGCCAGCAATAACAGGGCGGGTGAAGCTTTCTTT. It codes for CASNNRAGEAFF.

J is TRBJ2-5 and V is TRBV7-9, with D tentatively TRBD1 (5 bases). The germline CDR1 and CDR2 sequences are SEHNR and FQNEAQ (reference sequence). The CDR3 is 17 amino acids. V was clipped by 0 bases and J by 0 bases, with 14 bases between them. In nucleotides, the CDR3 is TGTGCCAGCAGCTTAGCCATCGGGCAGGGCCACCAAGAGACCCAGTACTTC. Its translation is CASSLAIGQGHQETQYF.

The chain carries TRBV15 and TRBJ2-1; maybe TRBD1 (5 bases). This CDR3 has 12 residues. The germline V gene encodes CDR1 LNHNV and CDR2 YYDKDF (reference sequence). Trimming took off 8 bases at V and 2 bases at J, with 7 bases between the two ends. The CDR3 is CATGATYNEQFF. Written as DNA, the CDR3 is TGTGCCACCGGGGCGACCTACAATGAGCAGTTCTTC.

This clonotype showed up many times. CDR3 residues: CASSHGLAETDTQYF. CDR3 coding DNA: TGTGCCAGCAGCCATGGACTAGCGGAGACAGATACGCAGTATTTT. This sequence joins TRBV3-1 and TRBJ2-3; 10 nucleotides line up with TRBD2. The CDR3 contains 15 residues. CDR1 is LGHDT and CDR2 is YNNKEL in the germline V gene (reference sequence). The V segment lost 3 bases and the J segment 3 bases; nucleotides outside the gene matches: 3.

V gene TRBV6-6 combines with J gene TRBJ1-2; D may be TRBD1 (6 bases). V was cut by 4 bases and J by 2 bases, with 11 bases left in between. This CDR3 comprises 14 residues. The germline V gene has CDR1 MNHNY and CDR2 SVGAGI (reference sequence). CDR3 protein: CASSLPGQNYGYTF. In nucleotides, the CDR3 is TGTGCCAGCAGTTTACCGGGACAAAACTATGGCTACACCTTC.

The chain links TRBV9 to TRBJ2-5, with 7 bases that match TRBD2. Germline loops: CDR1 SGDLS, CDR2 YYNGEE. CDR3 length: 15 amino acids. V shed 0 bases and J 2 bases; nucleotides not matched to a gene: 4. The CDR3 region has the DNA TGTGCCAGCAGCGTAGAGCGGCGGGAGCAAGAGACCCAGTACTTC. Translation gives CASSVERREQETQYF.

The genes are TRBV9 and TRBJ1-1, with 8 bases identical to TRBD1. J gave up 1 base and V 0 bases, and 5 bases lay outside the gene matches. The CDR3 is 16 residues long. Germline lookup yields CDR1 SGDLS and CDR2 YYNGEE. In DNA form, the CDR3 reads TGTGCCAGCAGCGTAGGGGTGGGACAGGAGAACACTGAAGCTTTCTTT. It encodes CASSVGVGQENTEAFF.

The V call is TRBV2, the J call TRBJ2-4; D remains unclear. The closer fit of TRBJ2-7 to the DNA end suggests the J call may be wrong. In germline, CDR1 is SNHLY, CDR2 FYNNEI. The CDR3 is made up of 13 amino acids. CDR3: CASNGRETYEQYF. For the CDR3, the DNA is TGTGCCAGCAATGGACGTGAGACCTACGAGCAGTACTTC.

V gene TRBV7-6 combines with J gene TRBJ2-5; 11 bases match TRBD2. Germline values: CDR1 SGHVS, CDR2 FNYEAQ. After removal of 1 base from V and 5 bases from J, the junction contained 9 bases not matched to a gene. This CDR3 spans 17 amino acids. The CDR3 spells CASSLDFLAGGMETQYF. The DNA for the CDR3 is TGTGCCAGCAGCTTAGATTTCTTAGCGGGAGGGATGGAGACCCAGTACTTC.

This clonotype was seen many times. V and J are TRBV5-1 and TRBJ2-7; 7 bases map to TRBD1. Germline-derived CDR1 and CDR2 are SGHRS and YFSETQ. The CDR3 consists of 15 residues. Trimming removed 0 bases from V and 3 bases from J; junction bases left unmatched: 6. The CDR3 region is CASSLAGTVNYEQYF. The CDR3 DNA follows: TGCGCCAGCAGCTTGGCCGGGACAGTCAACTACGAGCAGTACTTC.

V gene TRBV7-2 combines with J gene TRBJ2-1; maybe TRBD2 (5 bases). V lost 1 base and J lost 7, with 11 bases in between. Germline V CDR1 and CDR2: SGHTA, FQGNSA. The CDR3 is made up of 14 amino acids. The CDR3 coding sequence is TGTGCCAGCAGCTTAGTGTTCAGGAGGAATGAGCAGTTCTTC. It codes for CASSLVFRRNEQFF.

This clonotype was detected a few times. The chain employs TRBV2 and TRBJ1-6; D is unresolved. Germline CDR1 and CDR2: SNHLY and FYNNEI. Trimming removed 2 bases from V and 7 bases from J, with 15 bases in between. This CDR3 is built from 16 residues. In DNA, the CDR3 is TGTGCCAGCAGTGAATCCGGGGTAGGGTGGAATTCACCCCTCCACTTT. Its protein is CASSESGVGWNSPLHF. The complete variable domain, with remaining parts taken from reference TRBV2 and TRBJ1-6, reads EPEVTQTPSHQVTQMGQEVILRCVPISNHLYFYWYRQILGQKVEFLVSFYNNEISEKSEIFDDQFSVERPDGSNFTLKIRSTKLEDSAMYFCASSESGVGWNSPLHFGNGTRLTVT.

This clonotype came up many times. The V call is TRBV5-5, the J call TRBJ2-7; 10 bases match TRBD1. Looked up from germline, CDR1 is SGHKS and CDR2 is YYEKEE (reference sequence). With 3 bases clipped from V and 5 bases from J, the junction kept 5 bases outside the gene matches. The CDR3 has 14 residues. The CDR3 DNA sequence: TGTGCCAGCAGCTCCGGGACAGGGGTCGACGAGCAGTACTTC. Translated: CASSSGTGVDEQYF. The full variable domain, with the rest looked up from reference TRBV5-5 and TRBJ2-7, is DAGVTQSPTHLIKTRGQQVTLRCSPISGHKSVSWYQQVLGQGPQFIFQYYEKEERGRGNFPDRFSARQFPNYSSELNVNALLLGDSALYLCASSSGTGVDEQYFGPGTRLTVT.

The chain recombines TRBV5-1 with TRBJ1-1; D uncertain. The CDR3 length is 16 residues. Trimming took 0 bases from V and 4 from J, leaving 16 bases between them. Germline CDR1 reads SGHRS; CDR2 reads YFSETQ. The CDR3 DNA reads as TGCGCCAGCAGCTTGGCCGAGAAGGGCTTGACCACTGAAGCTTTCTTT. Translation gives CASSLAEKGLTTEAFF.

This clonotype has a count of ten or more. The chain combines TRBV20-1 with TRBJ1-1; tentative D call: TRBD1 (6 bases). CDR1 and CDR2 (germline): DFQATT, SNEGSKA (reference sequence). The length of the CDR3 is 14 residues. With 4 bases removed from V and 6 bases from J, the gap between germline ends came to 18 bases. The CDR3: CSAKRRGARSEAFF. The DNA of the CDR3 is TGCAGTGCTAAGAGGCGGGGGGCTAGATCTGAAGCTTTCTTT.